Listed below are T cell receptor beta chains from one sample, sequenced in a study of CD8 T cells in ankylosing spondylitis. Each CDR3 protein is one row after TCRdb ran MiXCR on the 5' RACE reads. The sample lists about 220,000 distinct CDR3 sequences, roughly 25% occurring once. Material for sequencing was blood, either unsorted or a sorted T cell fraction (not recorded which). The source is a male donor with ankylosing spondylitis or in good health (not recorded which). Both conserved end residues are part of each CDR3.

V,CDR3
TRBV2,CASSELAGATGELFF
TRBV7-2,CASSLVAVYNEQFF
TRBV29-1,CSVVGGSSYNEQFF
TRBV12-3/TRBV12-4,CASLPPGRRDEQFF
TRBV6-1,CASRKTGEASYEQYF
TRBV12-3/TRBV12-4,CASRPTGSHYEQYF
TRBV12-3/TRBV12-4,CASRPTGGTEAFF
TRBV6-6,CASSPVTDYGYTF
TRBV20-1,CSVLRGGTGELFF
TRBV29-1,CSVGNLAGERGNEQFF
TRBV20-1,CSAKIRGGNSPLHF
TRBV29-1,CSATRIVSPEAFF
TRBV29-1,CSVVSRDPYEQYF
TRBV4-1,CASSQVQESSYNSPLHF
TRBV5-6,CASSIMTGTGTYNEQFF
TRBV6-6,CASSRTVNGYTF
TRBV24-1,CATSAQGQGINEQFF
TRBV6-2/TRBV6-3,CASSLAGGPAYNEQFF
TRBV7-9,CASSLLAGAGTDTQYF
TRBV20-1,CSASFGTEYQPQHF
TRBV20-1,CSARDQGAQYF
TRBV3-1,CASSPRDKNNYGYTF
TRBV20-1,CSARGGVELLLPEQYF
TRBV6-1,CASSENISYEQYF
TRBV5-1,CASSSLSRTYAEAFF
TRBV4-1,CASSQAGKDRNTEAFF
TRBV9,CASSVTPSDQETQYF
TRBV27,CASSPSSDTQYF
TRBV21-1,CASSKLRVAGKLTYGYTF
TRBV18,CASSPSRTSGINEQFF
TRBV29-1,CSVLVERGYEQYF
TRBV28,CASSSRGLGTEAFF
TRBV30,CAWRLAGRSGEQFF
TRBV29-1,CSVEEGGTSAQF
TRBV12-3/TRBV12-4,CASSPDRAGQYF
TRBV20-1,CSALNAGTLLYNEQFF
TRBV5-1,CASSLESPNTEAFF
TRBV3-1,CASSQGFPGTSVSYEQYF
TRBV5-1,CASSFGLESSYEQYF
TRBV2,CASGQGALGANVLTF
TRBV20-1,CSASGPLGPDTQYF
TRBV10-2,CASSESIATNEKLFF
TRBV5-1,CASSPTSGTGLAFF
TRBV12-3/TRBV12-4,CASARDRNQPQHF
TRBV29-1,CSVLLAGGSYEQYF
TRBV12-3/TRBV12-4,CASSRDHSNQPQHF
TRBV6-1,CASSLSGVGSTDTQYF
TRBV20-1,CSARDHGLSGNTEAFF
TRBV7-2,CASSPKNGLRAGELFF
TRBV6-6,CASRSGNQPQHF
TRBV20-1,CSAAITGYNEQFF
TRBV20-1,CSARTGTGASYEQYF
TRBV2,CASSDLSEQFF
TRBV4-3,CASSLQLSAGGPGEQFF
TRBV12-3/TRBV12-4,CASSRGAGELFF
TRBV20-1,CSARDGDRGGNEQFF
TRBV20-1,CSAEMGERTDTQYF